The 26 T cell receptor beta chains given below trace back to one sample, sequenced in a study of cytomegalovirus exposure and HLA in healthy donors. Use of 60 Vbeta and 13 Jbeta primers characterized the PCR. The data were produced by immunoSEQ multiplex PCR, yet TCRdb's version contains in-frame clones alone and is incomplete. The sample shows roughly 180,000 clones, about 10% of them seen only once. The specimen was PBMCs. The source is a woman aged 25 to 39 in good health and CMV-seropositive.

The rearrangement joins TRBV6-5 to TRBJ2-1; 7 nucleotides align to TRBD2. Germline V CDR1 and CDR2: MNHEY, SVGAGI. V lost 6 bases, J lost 16 bases, and 9 bases stayed unmatched. This CDR3 has 11 amino acids. The CDR3 reads CASSSGKGNFF. For the CDR3, the DNA is TGTGCCAGCAGCAGCGGGAAGGGGAACTTCTTC.

In this sample, this clone turned up a few times. The chain has TRBV7-2 and TRBJ2-7, with 13 bases that match TRBD2. This CDR3 comprises 16 residues. Germline loops: CDR1 SGHTA, CDR2 FQGNSA. After removal of 4 bases from V and 2 bases from J, the junction contained 5 bases not matched to a gene. The CDR3: CASSSGLAGTAYEQYF. The CDR3 DNA reads as TGTGCCAGCAGCTCGGGACTAGCGGGAACCGCCTACGAGCAGTACTTC.

V gene TRBV5-1 combines with J gene TRBJ1-1; perhaps TRBD1 as D (5 bases). CDR3 length: 13 amino acids. CDR1 is SGHRS and CDR2 is YFSETQ in the germline V gene. With 2 bases removed from V and 5 bases from J, the gap between germline ends came to 10 bases. As DNA, the CDR3 is TGCGCCAGCAGCTTTAGGGGAGGGACTGAAGCTTTCTTT. Translating gives CASSFRGGTEAFF.

In its sample, this clone was seen a few times. J is TRBJ1-6 and V is TRBV7-2; unclear D gene. In germline, CDR1 is SGHTA, CDR2 FQGNSA. Trimming shortened V by 5 bases and J by 4 bases, and 3 bases separated the two germline ends. This CDR3 comprises 12 residues. The CDR3, as DNA: TGTGCCAGCAGCGCGTATAATTCACCCCTCCACTTT. Amino acid sequence: CASSAYNSPLHF.

For this clone: Given the absence of the conserved phenylalanine or tryptophan at the CDR3 end, a read error is likely. The chain has TRBV19 and TRBJ1-5, with TRBD1 matching over 9 bases. After removal of 3 bases from V and 4 bases from J, the junction contained 4 bases not matched to a gene. CDR3 size: 15 residues. CDR1 is LNHDA, CDR2 SQIVND, per germline (reference sequence). CDR3: CASSMGQGLNQPQHL. In nucleotides, the CDR3 is TGTGCCAGTAGTATGGGACAGGGCTTAAATCAGCCCCAGCATTTG.

In this sample, this clone turned up a few times. The chain is built from TRBV2 and TRBJ1-3; D unresolved. The CDR3 totals 14 residues. The V end lost 6 bases, the J end lost 0 bases, and 9 bases lay between the germline ends. The germline V gene has CDR1 SNHLY and CDR2 FYNNEI. The CDR3 coding sequence is TGTGCCAGCAGGAGGGAGAGCTCTGGAAACACCATATATTTT. This translates into CASRRESSGNTIYF.

The rearrangement links TRBV5-1 to TRBJ2-3; 7 bases align to TRBD2. The CDR3 runs 17 residues. CDR1 SGHRS and CDR2 YFSETQ come from the germline V gene. J lost 3 bases, V lost 4 bases, and 14 bases had no gene match. The DNA for the CDR3 is TGCGCCAGCAGCCTCACAGAGGGATCGGGGGGAACAGATACGCAGTATTTT. Amino acids: CASSLTEGSGGTDTQYF.

This clone appeared a few times. The chain has TRBV6-5 and TRBJ2-2; tentative D call: TRBD2 (5 bases). The CDR3 consists of 14 residues. Trimming removed 5 bases from V and 0 bases from J, with 7 bases in between. Per germline, CDR1 MNHEY and CDR2 SVGAGI. The CDR3 here is CASSRTSNTGELFF. The CDR3 nucleotides read TGTGCCAGCAGTAGGACTTCGAACACCGGGGAGCTGTTTTTT.

This clone was seen more than once but under ten times. The V call is TRBV12-5, the J call TRBJ1-2; D possibly corresponds to TRBD1 (6 bases). CDR1 is LGHNT, CDR2 FRNRAP, per germline. Trimming cost V 1 base and J 3 bases, with 12 bases left between them. The CDR3 loop spans 15 amino acids. CDR3 region: CASGLARDIYYGYTF. The CDR3 region has the DNA TGTGCTAGTGGTTTGGCACGGGACATCTACTATGGCTACACCTTC.

A few counts support this clone. J is TRBJ2-3 and V is TRBV29-1; tentative D call: TRBD2 (6 bases). CDR3 length: 13 amino acids. Trimming removed 2 bases from V and 3 bases from J, with 9 bases in between. Germline V gives CDR1 SQVTM, CDR2 ANQGSEA. The CDR3 nucleotides are TGCAGCGTTGAACACGGGGGAACAGATACGCAGTATTTT. It translates to CSVEHGGTDTQYF.

This clone was counted between two and nine times. The chain links TRBV5-6 to TRBJ2-3, with TRBD2 identical over 9 bases. CDR1 SGHDT and CDR2 YYEEEE come from the germline V gene. This CDR3 is built from 16 residues. Unmatched junction bases numbered 7, after V lost 5 bases and J lost 0 bases. The CDR3 coding sequence is TGTGCCAGCAGACTAGCGGGTGTACCTAGCACAGATACGCAGTATTTT. Protein product: CASRLAGVPSTDTQYF.

This clone has a handful of counts. V gene TRBV7-9 combines with J gene TRBJ2-5; 9 bases align to TRBD2. V lost 4 bases to trimming and J lost 5 bases; unmatched junction nucleotides: 20. The length of the CDR3 is 19 residues. Germline CDR1 SEHNR, CDR2 FQNEAQ (reference sequence). In DNA, the CDR3 is TGTGCCAGCAGCTCCTCTCGAGGGAGGGGACTAGCCATGCCGGAGACCCAGTACTTC. Its protein product is CASSSSRGRGLAMPETQYF.

V usage is TRBV2 and J usage is TRBJ1-2; 9 bases agree with TRBD1. Germline-derived CDR1 and CDR2 are SNHLY and FYNNEI. The length of the CDR3 is 13 residues. Losses at the gene ends were 5 bases for V and 8 bases for J; bases not matched to a gene: 6. The CDR3 loop is CASSPGQGIGYTF. The CDR3 DNA sequence: TGTGCCAGCAGTCCGGGACAGGGTATCGGCTACACCTTC.

The table lists this clone with a few counts. The rearrangement links TRBV30 to TRBJ2-1; 10 bases match TRBD2. This CDR3 comprises 14 residues. Germline V gene lookup returns CDR1 GTSNPN and CDR2 SVGIG (reference sequence). V lost 1 base to trimming and J lost 6 bases; unmatched junction nucleotides: 3. CDR3 amino acids: CAWSGTSGFNEQFF. CDR3 DNA sequence: TGTGCCTGGAGTGGGACTAGCGGATTCAATGAGCAGTTCTTC.

This clone turned up a few times. The V gene is TRBV6-5, the J gene TRBJ2-7; 8 nucleotides agree with TRBD1. Germline CDR1 reads MNHEY; CDR2 reads SVGAGI. J gave up 2 bases and V 2 bases, and 5 bases lay outside the gene matches. The CDR3 is made up of 15 amino acids. The CDR3: CASSYADRGTYEQYV. The CDR3, as DNA: TGTGCCAGCAGTTACGCAGACAGGGGTACCTACGAGCAGTACGTC.

The V call is TRBV13, the J call TRBJ2-7; 10 positions match TRBD2. Germline CDR1 reads PRHDT; CDR2 reads FYEKMQ (reference sequence). This CDR3 region has 20 residues. V lost 4 bases and J lost 0; bases outside the gene matches: 18. The CDR3 sequence: CASSSLRPSSLAGVSYEQYF. The CDR3 DNA reads as TGTGCCAGCAGCTCCCTTAGGCCATCCTCTCTAGCGGGAGTCTCCTACGAGCAGTACTTC.

This clone was counted a few times. The rearrangement links TRBV10-2 to TRBJ2-7; 9 bases fit TRBD2. Germline assignment: CDR1 WSHSY and CDR2 SAAADI. V dropped 7 bases and J dropped 3; count of bases not matched to a gene: 4. This CDR3 is 13 amino acids long. The CDR3 spells CASTQAGGYEQYF. The CDR3 DNA sequence: TGCGCCAGCACCCAAGCGGGAGGCTACGAGCAGTACTTC.

This chain connects TRBV2 to TRBJ2-7; tentatively, D is TRBD1 (5 bases). The CDR3 runs to 16 residues. CDR1 is SNHLY, CDR2 FYNNEI, per germline. V gave up 9 bases and J gave up 0 bases, with 21 bases separating them. The CDR3 loop reads CARSHEATEPSYEQYF. CDR3 DNA sequence: TGTGCCAGGAGTCATGAGGCGACAGAGCCCTCCTACGAGCAGTACTTC.

The V and J genes are TRBV7-9 and TRBJ2-2, with TRBD1 matching 7 bases. Trimming took 1 base from V and 6 from J; bases not matched to a gene: 5. This CDR3 is built from 15 residues. The germline CDR1 and CDR2 sequences are SEHNR and FQNEAQ (reference sequence). In nucleotides, the CDR3 is TGTGCCAGCAGCTTAGAACAGGGGCGATCCGGGGAGCTGTTTTTT. This codes for CASSLEQGRSGELFF.

This clone was observed a few times. The V and J genes are TRBV10-1 and TRBJ1-1, with 10 bases identical to TRBD1. The germline gives CDR1 WNHNN, CDR2 SYGVQD (reference sequence). The CDR3 contains 15 residues. Trimming took 6 bases from V and 3 from J; bases not matched to a gene: 7. CDR3 sequence reads: CASSPGQGWDTEAFF. CDR3 nucleotide sequence: TGCGCCAGCAGCCCGGGACAGGGGTGGGACACTGAAGCTTTCTTT.

This clone has a handful of counts. This rearrangement joins TRBV6-1 to TRBJ1-2, with D unresolved. CDR1 is MNHNS, CDR2 SASEGT, per germline. The CDR3 length is 12 residues. Trimming removed 10 bases from V and 3 bases from J, with 12 bases in between. The DNA of the CDR3 is TGTGCCACCCCGGAGATGGACTATGGCTACACCTTC. This gives the protein CATPEMDYGYTF.

This chain links TRBV9 with TRBJ2-7; 8 bases match TRBD2. The CDR3 spans 15 residues. V lost 0 bases, J lost 1 base, and 3 bases stayed unmatched. Germline lookup yields CDR1 SGDLS and CDR2 YYNGEE. The CDR3 DNA sequence: TGTGCCAGCAGCGTAGTAGCGGGAAGTTCCTACGAGCAGTACTTC. Protein sequence: CASSVVAGSSYEQYF.

V is TRBV9 and J is TRBJ2-7, with 9 positions matching TRBD2. From germline, CDR1 is SGDLS and CDR2 YYNGEE. V lost 4 bases to trimming and J lost 0 bases; unmatched junction nucleotides: 11. The CDR3 has 17 residues. The CDR3 nucleotides are TGTGCCAGCAGCTTGGGTGGGAGTAGCGGGAGCTCCTACGAGCAGTACTTC. Protein sequence: CASSLGGSSGSSYEQYF.

This clone was counted between two and nine times. The same CDR3 can be traced to other DNA sequences in this sample. V and J are TRBV2 and TRBJ2-2; 7 bases align to TRBD2. The CDR3 loop spans 14 amino acids. Germline loops: CDR1 SNHLY, CDR2 FYNNEI. The junction had 1 base not matched to a gene; V was cut back by 4 bases and J by 2 bases. CDR3: CASSGTRNTGELFF. DNA for the CDR3: TGTGCCAGCAGTGGGACTAGAAACACCGGGGAGCTGTTTTTT.

This clone was seen more than once but under ten times. CDR3 in DNA: TGTGCCAGTAGAAAGACAGGGGGCGGCGGGGAGCTGTTTTTT. It yields the protein CASRKTGGGGELFF. The chain couples TRBV19 to TRBJ2-2; TRBD1 agrees at 10 bases. The germline V gene has CDR1 LNHDA and CDR2 SQIVND (reference sequence). The CDR3 is 14 amino acids. V was pared by 6 bases and J by 7 bases, with 5 bases of the junction left unmatched.

This clone was counted a few times. The V gene is TRBV11-2, the J gene TRBJ2-4; D is undetermined. V was clipped by 1 base and J by 5 bases, with 12 bases between them. The CDR3 sequence is 15 residues long. Germline V gene data show CDR1 as SGHAT and CDR2 as FQNNGV. The CDR3: CASSLVVGLQNIQYF. The DNA for the CDR3 is TGTGCCAGCAGCTTAGTAGTGGGCCTTCAAAACATTCAGTACTTC.